This T cell receptor beta chain was observed in a study of human T cells and chemical hapten exposure. Via MiXCR, TCRdb re-called the RACE reads, giving one row per CDR3 protein. The sample has 80,000 to 100,000 distinct CDR3 sequences, about 9.6% seen once. This clonotype has just a few counts. The time point: patch test 2, 6 weeks after DPC sensitization. Treatment denoted: therapeutic diphenylcyclopropenone sensitization with weekly scalp DPC. The CDR3 length is 15 residues. Trimming shortened V by 3 bases and J by 5 bases, and 16 bases separated the two germline ends. Germline values: CDR1 MNHEY, CDR2 SMNVEV (reference sequence).

The sequenced sample was whole blood, obtained in connection with sensitization to the hapten diphenylcyclopropenone (DPC). The rearrangement uses TRBV27 and TRBJ1-1, with a possible D match to TRBD1 (5 bases). The source is a woman aged 40 to 55 with alopecia areata. Some clones in this sample may be carry-over from other donors' samples. The CDR3 loop reads CASSFGTKSGTEAFF. The CDR3, as DNA: TGTGCCAGCAGTTTTGGGACCAAATCGGGTACTGAAGCTTTCTTT.